Shown below are 10 T cell receptor beta chains from a single sample sequenced in a study of blood T cell repertoires in COVID-19 (dated by TCRdb to the early 2020s). Receptor amplification or capture employed the immunoSEQ multiplex PCR assay. The clones in this table, taken by TCRdb from immuneACCESS, are in-frame only. Not every clone is retained; where verified, under half of the shortfall comes from an unresolved V gene, and the cause of the rest is unknown. In all, the sample holds approximately 290,000 clones, and approximately 90% of those were seen once. The ten largest clones take up around 0.8% of the sample. The sequencing input was peripheral blood. The origin of the receptors is a man under 40 with acute or convalescent COVID-19.

The chain combines TRBV27 with TRBJ1-1; possible D gene TRBD1, 6 bases. The germline V and J ends were trimmed by 2 bases and 10 bases, with 11 bases remaining between them. This CDR3 spans 12 amino acids. Germline CDR1 and CDR2: MNHEY and SMNVEV (reference sequence). As DNA, the CDR3 is TGTGCCAGCAGTTTAGAAGGGGGTAGAGCTTTCTTT. Its translation is CASSLEGGRAFF.

This clone was recorded a few times. The J gene is TRBJ1-1, the V gene TRBV12-5; TRBD1 matches at 10 bases. J lost 5 bases, V lost 11 bases, and 8 bases had no gene match. Germline V CDR1 and CDR2: LGHNT, FRNRAP. The CDR3 has 13 amino acids. In nucleotides, the CDR3 is TGTGCTGGGGGGCCGGGACAGGGGACTGAAGCTTTCTTT. Translated: CAGGPGQGTEAFF.

The rearrangement links TRBV25-1 to TRBJ2-7, with D possibly being TRBD1 (6 bases). The CDR3 is 12 amino acids. Germline CDR1 MGHDK, CDR2 SYGVNS. V was cut by 4 bases and J by 7 bases, with 11 bases left in between. As DNA, the CDR3 is TGTGCCAGCAGTGCGACAGGACGAGAGCAGTACTTC. It translates to CASSATGREQYF.

This chain connects TRBV28 to TRBJ1-1, with unresolved D. Trimming shortened V by 5 bases and J by 1 base, and 23 bases separated the two germline ends. The CDR3 spans 18 residues. Germline loops: CDR1 MDHEN, CDR2 SYDVKM. The CDR3 coding sequence is TGTGCCAGCAGTCTCCCTCGACTGCGGGGTAGGCAGAACACTGAAGCTTTCTTT. It is translated as CASSLPRLRGRQNTEAFF.

J is TRBJ1-6 and V is TRBV6-6; perhaps TRBD1 as D (5 bases). V lost 6 bases and J lost 7, with 25 bases in between. This CDR3 contains 18 residues. From germline, CDR1 is MNHNY and CDR2 SVGAGI (reference sequence). The CDR3 sequence is CASSRTYRFGVGNSPLHF. CDR3 nucleotides: TGTGCCAGCAGCCGAACATACAGGTTTGGGGTCGGGAATTCACCCCTCCACTTT.

The chain employs TRBV5-1 and TRBJ2-2; TRBD1 aligns across 9 bases. CDR3 length equals 17 residues. V lost 4 bases and J lost 7; bases outside the gene matches: 14. Germline CDR1 is SGHRS and CDR2 is YFSETQ. For the CDR3, the DNA is TGCGCCAGCAGCCGACGACCGGGACAGGGATTCGGCGGGGAGCTGTTTTTT. It encodes CASSRRPGQGFGGELFF.

The V call is TRBV15, the J call TRBJ2-4, with 13 bases fitting TRBD2. The germline V gene encodes CDR1 LNHNV and CDR2 YYDKDF (reference sequence). The CDR3 sequence is 19 residues long. V shed 0 bases and J 1 base; nucleotides not matched to a gene: 6. The CDR3 here is CATSRDLLAGGPAKNIQYF. The CDR3 DNA sequence: TGTGCCACCAGCAGAGATCTACTAGCGGGAGGGCCTGCCAAAAACATTCAGTACTTC.

The CDR3 DNA sequence: TGTGCCAGCAGCTTGGGCGGGGGCTCCTACGAGCAGTACTTC. This translates into CASSLGGGSYEQYF. The chain uses TRBV11-2 and TRBJ2-7; 7 bases are shared with TRBD2. With 3 bases clipped from V and 0 bases from J, the junction kept 2 bases outside the gene matches. Germline lookup yields CDR1 SGHAT and CDR2 FQNNGV. This CDR3 comprises 14 residues. The whole variable domain, filled in from reference TRBV11-2 and TRBJ2-7, reads EAGVAQSPRYKIIEKRQSVAFWCNPISGHATLYWYQQILGQGPKLLIQFQNNGVVDDSQLPKDRFSAERLKGVDSTLKIQPAKLEDSAVYLCASSLGGGSYEQYFGPGTRLTVT.

The chain is built from TRBV5-5 and TRBJ2-7; 11 nucleotides match TRBD2. Germline CDR1 reads SGHKS; CDR2 reads YYEKEE (reference sequence). V shed 4 bases, J shed 3 bases, and the junction held 6 bases outside the gene matches. The CDR3 is 15 amino acids. CDR3 region: CASSTLAGGSYEQYF. CDR3 coding DNA: TGTGCCAGCAGCACCCTAGCGGGAGGAAGCTACGAGCAGTACTTC.

This clone was detected once. This chain links TRBV11-2 with TRBJ1-2, with D perhaps matching TRBD1 (5 bases). With 2 bases removed from V and 2 bases from J, the gap between germline ends came to 9 bases. The CDR3 sequence is 14 residues long. Per germline, CDR1 SGHAT and CDR2 FQNNGV. CDR3 region: CASSLTDNNYGYTF. CDR3 DNA: TGTGCCAGCAGCTTAACGGACAACAACTATGGCTACACCTTC.